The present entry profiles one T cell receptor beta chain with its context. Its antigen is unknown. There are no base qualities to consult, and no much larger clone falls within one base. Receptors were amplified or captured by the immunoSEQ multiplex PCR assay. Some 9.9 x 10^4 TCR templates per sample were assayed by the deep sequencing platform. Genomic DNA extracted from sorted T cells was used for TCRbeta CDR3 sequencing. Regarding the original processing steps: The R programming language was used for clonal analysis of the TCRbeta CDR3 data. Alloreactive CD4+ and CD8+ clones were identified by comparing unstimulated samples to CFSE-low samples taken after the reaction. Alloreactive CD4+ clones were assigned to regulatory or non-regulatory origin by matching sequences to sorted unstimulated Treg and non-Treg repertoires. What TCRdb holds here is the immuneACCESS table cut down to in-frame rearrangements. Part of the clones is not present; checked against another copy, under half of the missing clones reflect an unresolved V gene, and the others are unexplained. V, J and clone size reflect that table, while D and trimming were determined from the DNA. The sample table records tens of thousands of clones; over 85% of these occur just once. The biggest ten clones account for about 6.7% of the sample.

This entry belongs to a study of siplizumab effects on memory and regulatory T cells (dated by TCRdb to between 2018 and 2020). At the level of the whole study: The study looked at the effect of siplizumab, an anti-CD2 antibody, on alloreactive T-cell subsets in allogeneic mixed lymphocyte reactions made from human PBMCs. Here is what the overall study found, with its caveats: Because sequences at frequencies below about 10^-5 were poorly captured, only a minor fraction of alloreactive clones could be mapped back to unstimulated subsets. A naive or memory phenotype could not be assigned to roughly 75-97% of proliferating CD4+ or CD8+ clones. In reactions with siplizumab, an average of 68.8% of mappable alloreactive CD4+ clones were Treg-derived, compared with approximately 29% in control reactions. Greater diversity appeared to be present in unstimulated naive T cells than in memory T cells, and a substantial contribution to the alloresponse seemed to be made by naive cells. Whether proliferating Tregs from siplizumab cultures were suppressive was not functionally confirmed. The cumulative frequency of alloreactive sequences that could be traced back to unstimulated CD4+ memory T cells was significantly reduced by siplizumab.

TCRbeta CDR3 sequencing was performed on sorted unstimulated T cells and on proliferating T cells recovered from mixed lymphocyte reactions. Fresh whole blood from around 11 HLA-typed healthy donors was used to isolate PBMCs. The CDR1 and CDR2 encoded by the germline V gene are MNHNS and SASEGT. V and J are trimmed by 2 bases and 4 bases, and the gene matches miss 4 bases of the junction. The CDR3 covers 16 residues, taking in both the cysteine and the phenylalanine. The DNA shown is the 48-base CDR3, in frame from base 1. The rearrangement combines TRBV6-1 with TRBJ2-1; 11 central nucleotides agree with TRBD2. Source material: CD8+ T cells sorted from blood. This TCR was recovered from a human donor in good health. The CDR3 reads CASSELTSGIYNEQFF. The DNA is TGTGCCAGCAGTGAACTGACTAGCGGGATATACAATGAGCAGTTCTTC.